The 19 T cell receptor beta chains in this list originate from one sample, sequenced in a study of neurological immune-mediated disorders. Each CDR3 protein gets one entry after TCRdb re-called the 5' RACE reads with MiXCR. The sample lists roughly 80,000 distinct CDR3 sequences, roughly 17% occurring once. The sequenced sample consisted of PBMCs. Source of these receptors: a middle-aged woman in good health.

This clonotype occurred once. The chain joins TRBV7-9 to TRBJ1-1; D is possibly TRBD1 (5 bases). The CDR3 runs 12 residues. Germline CDR1 and CDR2: SEHNR and FQNEAQ (reference sequence). V was trimmed by 4 bases and J by 11 bases, leaving 14 bases between them. CDR3 region: CASSSSSRDAFF. CDR3 coding DNA: TGTGCCAGCAGCTCATCCAGTCGGGACGCTTTCTTT.

This clonotype was recorded many times. The chain recombines TRBV7-3 with TRBJ2-7, with D perhaps assigned TRBD1 or TRBD2 (5 bases each). The CDR3 is 15 amino acids. Between the trimmed V and J ends, which lost 2 bases and 2 bases, there was a span of 13 bases. CDR1 is SGHTA and CDR2 is FQGTGA in the germline V gene. The CDR3 DNA reads TGTGCCAGCAGCTTAGATGTGGGACCTGCCTACGAGCAGTACGTC. Encoded protein: CASSLDVGPAYEQYV.

This clonotype was seen many times. The chain carries TRBV7-9 and TRBJ1-6; 11 bases align to TRBD1. The germline V gene has CDR1 SEHNR and CDR2 FQNEAQ (reference sequence). The CDR3 is 17 amino acids. J gave up 1 base and V 3 bases, and 2 bases lay outside the gene matches. The CDR3 nucleotides are TGTGCCAGCAGCTTCGGGACAGGGGGTTCCTATAATTCACCCCTCCACTTT. This translates into CASSFGTGGSYNSPLHF. The full variable domain, with the rest looked up from reference TRBV7-9 and TRBJ1-6, is DTGVSQNPRHKITKRGQNVTFRCDPISEHNRLYWYRQTLGQGPEFLTYFQNEAQLEKSRLLSDRFSAERPKGSFSTLEIQRTEQGDSAMYLCASSFGTGGSYNSPLHFGNGTRLTVT.

In its sample, this clonotype was seen a few times. CDR3 residues: CSARDPGQGGNTIYF. For the CDR3, the DNA is TGCAGTGCTAGAGATCCCGGACAGGGAGGAAACACCATATATTTT. The chain uses TRBV20-1 and TRBJ1-3; 8 nucleotides agree with TRBD1. CDR1 DFQATT and CDR2 SNEGSKA come from the germline V gene (reference sequence). There are 15 residues in the CDR3. Unmatched junction bases numbered 5, after V lost 0 bases and J lost 4 bases.

At least ten counts were recorded for this clonotype. This rearrangement joins TRBV7-2 to TRBJ2-3, with 10 nucleotides matching TRBD2. V lost 6 bases and J lost 6; bases outside the gene matches: 6. In germline, CDR1 is SGHTA, CDR2 FQGNSA. The CDR3 covers 14 residues. As DNA, the CDR3 is TGTGCCAGCAGAGCGGGGGGGCAGGCGGATACGCAGTATTTT. This sequence encodes CASRAGGQADTQYF.

At least ten counts were recorded for this clonotype. The rearrangement joins TRBV7-3 to TRBJ2-3; the match to TRBD2 covers 7 bases. Looked up from germline, CDR1 is SGHTA and CDR2 is FQGTGA. This CDR3 contains 16 residues. The V and J ends lost 5 bases and 0 bases, in that order; junction bases with no gene match: 8. CDR3 protein: CASSGLAGASTDTQYF. CDR3 in DNA: TGTGCCAGCAGCGGTTTAGCGGGCGCTAGCACAGATACGCAGTATTTT.

This clonotype was counted many times. V is TRBV10-3 and J is TRBJ2-7, with a weak D call TRBD1 (6 bases). Looked up from germline, CDR1 is ENHRY and CDR2 is SYGVKD. The V gene lost 3 bases and the J gene lost 3 bases, with 9 bases spanning the gap. The CDR3 is 13 residues long. Written as DNA, the CDR3 is TGTGCCATCAGTGACGGACAGATCTACGAGCAGTACGTC. Its translation is CAISDGQIYEQYV.

This clonotype was seen repeatedly, ten times or more. The chain has TRBV12-3 or TRBV12-4 and TRBJ2-7, with TRBD2 as a possible D gene (6 bases). V was trimmed by 10 bases and J by 7 bases, leaving 23 bases between them. The CDR3 covers 14 residues. This CDR3 is CAIDRDGSLREQYF. CDR3 sequence (DNA): TGTGCCATCGATAGAGACGGGAGCTTAAGAGAGCAGTACTTC.

This clonotype was seen repeatedly, ten times or more. The chain links TRBV21-1 to TRBJ2-7; the DNA was not used to check the table's D call, TRBD2. TRBV21-1 constitutes a pseudogene. This CDR3 has 15 amino acids. CDR3 loop: CASSKGSGGAEEQYF. The CDR3, as DNA: TGTGCCAGCAGCAAAGGTAGCGGGGGGGCGGAGGAGCAGTACTTC.

This clonotype has a count of ten or more. The V call is TRBV7-2, the J call TRBJ2-5; no clear D. Germline CDR1 and CDR2: SGHTA and FQGNSA. With 1 base removed from V and 1 base from J, the gap between germline ends came to 4 bases. The CDR3 length is 13 residues. The CDR3 region has the DNA TGTGCCAGCAGCTTAGAGGTCCAAGAGACCCAGTACTTC. Residues: CASSLEVQETQYF.

The sample holds many counts of this clonotype. The chain joins TRBV6-6 to TRBJ2-1, with 10 positions matching TRBD1. The CDR3 spans 17 residues. CDR1 is MNHNY, CDR2 SVGAGI, per germline (reference sequence). After removal of 0 bases from V and 7 bases from J, the junction contained 9 bases not matched to a gene. This chain's CDR3 is CASSYSAGTGELNEQFF. CDR3 sequence (DNA): TGTGCCAGCAGTTACTCGGCCGGGACAGGGGAGCTAAATGAGCAGTTCTTC.

This clonotype showed up many times. The chain recombines TRBV5-1 with TRBJ2-1; a possible D gene is TRBD1 (5 bases). Trimming left V 7 bases short and J 11 bases short, with 13 bases between. The germline V gene has CDR1 SGHRS and CDR2 YFSETQ. This CDR3 region has 11 residues. The CDR3 region is CASLEGAKQFF. The CDR3 region has the DNA TGCGCCAGCTTGGAAGGGGCGAAGCAGTTCTTC.

This clonotype has a count of ten or more. This sequence joins TRBV6-5 and TRBJ2-7, with TRBD2 as a possible D gene (5 bases). Trimming removed 2 bases at V and 2 bases at J, with 7 bases between. CDR1 is MNHEY, CDR2 SVGAGI, per germline. The CDR3 runs 13 residues. DNA for the CDR3: TGTGCCAGCAGTTACCCGGGGACCTACGAGCAGTACTTC. This sequence encodes CASSYPGTYEQYF.

This clonotype was counted many times. V and J are TRBV4-3 and TRBJ2-6; 9 bases are shared with TRBD1. CDR3 length: 20 residues. Germline CDR1 LGHNA, CDR2 YSLEER. Trimming at V came to 1 base and at J to 0 bases, leaving 10 bases not matched to a gene. CDR3 bases: TGCGCCAGCAGCCAAGGGGGCAACAGGGGGCGCGGCTCTGGGGCCAACGTCCTGACTTTC. It translates to CASSQGGNRGRGSGANVLTF.

Many counts were recorded for this clonotype. This sequence joins TRBV4-3 and TRBJ1-1; 9 bases line up with TRBD1. The V segment lost 2 bases and the J segment 4 bases; nucleotides outside the gene matches: 8. The CDR3 runs to 16 residues. Germline loops: CDR1 LGHNA, CDR2 YSLEER. CDR3 residues: CASSQTTGGRFTEAFF. The CDR3 bases are TGCGCCAGCAGCCAAACTACAGGGGGCAGGTTCACTGAAGCTTTCTTT.

This clonotype was seen ten or more times. This chain links TRBV6-2 or TRBV6-3 with TRBJ2-5; no clear D. CDR1 and CDR2 (germline): MNHEY, SVGEGT. The CDR3 runs to 15 residues. V was cut by 3 bases and J by 3 bases, with 14 bases left in between. CDR3 coding DNA: TGTGCCAGCAGTTATTATCGAAGCCCCGAAGAGACCCAGTACTTC. Protein sequence: CASSYYRSPEETQYF.

This clonotype was detected many times. The CDR3 here is CASSSNPVLGDTEAFF. The CDR3 nucleotides are TGCGCCAGCAGCTCGAACCCGGTCCTGGGGGACACTGAAGCTTTCTTT. The gene calls are TRBV5-1 and TRBJ1-1, with D tentatively TRBD1 (5 bases). The CDR3 is 16 amino acids. In germline, CDR1 is SGHRS, CDR2 YFSETQ. V was pared by 3 bases and J by 3 bases, with 18 bases between.

This clonotype was recorded at least ten times. The J gene is TRBJ1-1, the V gene TRBV5-1; possibly TRBD1 for D (6 bases). CDR1 and CDR2 from the germline V gene are SGHRS and YFSETQ. The CDR3 is 15 amino acids. V lost 0 bases, J lost 3 bases, and 12 bases lay in between. Here the CDR3 DNA reads TGCGCCAGCAGCTTGGGCGGGGGCGAGGACACTGAAGCTTTCTTT. This gives the protein CASSLGGGEDTEAFF.

The V call is TRBV5-5, the J call TRBJ1-1; no clear D. The ends were cut back, 4 bases at V and 7 bases at J, with 14 bases in the middle. This CDR3 is 13 amino acids long. CDR1 and CDR2 (germline): SGHKS, YYEKEE (reference sequence). The CDR3 DNA reads as TGTGCCAGCAGCGCTTTGTCCGCGGATGAAGCTTTCTTT. Its translation is CASSALSADEAFF.